A selection of T cell receptor beta chains follows, all from one sample in a study of OX40 agonist ivuxolimab in advanced cancers. The table came from immunoSEQ multiplex PCR; TCRdb's copy has only in-frame clones and leaves some out. The sample has some 44,000 clones; roughly 84% are singletons. Sequences were derived from CD4+ or CD8+ T cells sorted from blood, sampled in a trial of the OX40 agonist ivuxolimab. The receptors come from an adult with an advanced solid tumor such as melanoma, head and neck, liver or kidney cancer. The CDR3 runs from the conserved cysteine through the conserved F or W. Fields, in order: clone size, D gene, V gene, J gene, CDR3 protein, CDR3 DNA. A D gene is named only where the DNA matches it firmly. Only some rows state a clone size, as once, few, many or a class for expanded clones.

>-|TRBD2|TRBV7-8|TRBJ2-1
CASSFERGGRNEQFF
TGTGCCAGCAGCTTCGAGCGGGGGGGCCGCAATGAGCAGTTCTTC
>-|-|TRBV7-8|TRBJ2-2
CASSTVRAPTPGELFF
TGTGCCAGCAGCACCGTTCGGGCCCCAACACCCGGGGAGCTGTTTTTT
>-|TRBD1|TRBV7-3|TRBJ1-1
CASSLKTGGKAEAFF
TGTGCCAGCAGCTTAAAGACAGGGGGCAAGGCTGAAGCTTTCTTT
>-|-|TRBV5-4|TRBJ2-3
CASSLSADTQYF
TGTGCCAGCAGCTTGTCAGCAGATACGCAGTATTTT
>-|-|TRBV4-3|TRBJ1-1
CASSPRGENTEAFF
TGCGCCAGCAGCCCAAGAGGGGAGAACACTGAAGCTTTCTTT
>-|-|TRBV14|TRBJ1-2
CASSQEGALSNGYTF
TGTGCCAGCAGCCAAGAAGGGGCTTTAAGCAATGGCTACACCTTC
>-|-|TRBV10-1|TRBJ2-3
CASSESKGDTDTQYF
TGCGCCAGCAGTGAGTCGAAGGGGGACACAGATACGCAGTATTTT
>-|-|TRBV10-3|TRBJ2-6
CASSYAGAGANVLTF
TGTGCCAGCAGCTATGCAGGGGCTGGGGCCAACGTCCTGACTTTC
>-|-|TRBV15|TRBJ1-2
CATSRRAGDGYTF
TGTGCCACCAGCAGGAGGGCAGGAGATGGCTACACCTTC
>-|-|TRBV11-2|TRBJ2-2
CASSLAGGGTGELFF
TGTGCCAGCAGCTTAGCGGGTGGAGGCACCGGGGAGCTGTTTTTT
>-|-|TRBV19|TRBJ2-3
CASSIDLESTDTQYF
TGTGCCAGTAGTATAGATCTAGAGAGCACAGATACGCAGTATTTT
>-|TRBD1|TRBV27|TRBJ2-1
CASSRTGYSSYNEQFF
TGTGCCAGCAGTAGGACAGGGTACAGCTCCTACAATGAGCAGTTCTTC
>few|-|TRBV13|TRBJ1-1
CASTPLGTGKGTEAFF
TGTGCCAGCACTCCCTTGGGTACAGGAAAAGGCACTGAAGCTTTCTTT
>-|-|TRBV29-1|TRBJ1-2
CSVPHAGGDHYGYTF
TGCAGCGTCCCTCACGCTGGGGGGGACCACTATGGCTACACCTTC
>-|-|TRBV6-4|TRBJ1-1
CASSDHPGTEAFF
TGTGCCAGCAGTGACCATCCTGGAACTGAAGCTTTCTTT
>-|-|TRBV7-9|TRBJ2-2
CASTWRQSTGELFF
TGTGCCAGCACCTGGAGACAGTCCACCGGGGAGCTGTTTTTT
>few|-|TRBV19|TRBJ1-5
CASSPRQTPNQPQHF
TGTGCCAGTAGTCCACGACAGACCCCCAATCAGCCCCAGCATTTT
>-|-|TRBV9|TRBJ1-2
CASSDMGGQDLIGGYTF
TGTGCCAGCAGCGATATGGGAGGGCAGGACTTGATCGGAGGCTACACCTTC
>-|TRBD1|TRBV19|TRBJ1-2
CASAQGGLGYTF
TGTGCCAGTGCACAGGGGGGCCTGGGCTACACCTTC
>-|TRBD1|TRBV7-9|TRBJ1-4
CASSISTGGSEKLFF
TGTGCCAGCAGTATATCGACAGGGGGATCCGAAAAACTGTTTTTT
>-|-|TRBV11-2|TRBJ1-2
CASSLAGQGRDYGYTF
TGTGCCAGCAGCTTAGCTGGGCAGGGCCGGGACTATGGCTACACCTTC
>-|-|TRBV6-5|TRBJ2-1
CASSYGMGSYNEQFF
TGTGCCAGCAGTTACGGCATGGGCTCCTACAATGAGCAGTTCTTC
>-|-|TRBV19|TRBJ1-5
CASSITIWGISNQPQHF
TGTGCCAGTAGTATAACTATATGGGGGATTAGCAATCAGCCCCAGCATTTT
>-|-|TRBV6-5|TRBJ1-3
CASSYSGNTIYF
TGTGCCAGCAGTTACTCGGGAAACACCATATATTTT
>-|-|TRBV9|TRBJ1-1
CASSASWNTEAFF
TGTGCCAGCAGCGCCAGCTGGAACACTGAAGCTTTCTTT
>-|-|TRBV28|TRBJ2-2
CASTPGPANTGELFF
TGTGCCAGCACCCCGGGGCCCGCGAACACCGGGGAGCTGTTTTTT